The 11 T cell receptor beta chains listed next were all sequenced from one sample in a study of shared clonotypes between healthy human individuals. The repertoire was sequenced with immunoSEQ multiplex PCR; TCRdb's copy has only in-frame clones and lacks some. The sample gives approximately 98,000 clones, about 71% of which show up once; approximately 23% is in the top ten. Sequencing used memory CD8+ T cells sorted from blood. Noted subset: CD45RO+ cells pooled with CCR7-negative TemRA cells. These receptors all stem from a woman aged 25 to 39 in good health.

This chain connects TRBV7-8 to TRBJ2-7; 7 nucleotides match TRBD2. Trimming cost V 2 bases and J 1 base; bases outside gene matches: 5. The CDR3 contains 15 residues. The germline CDR1 and CDR2 sequences are SGHVS and FQNEAQ. The CDR3 coding sequence is TGTGCCAGCAGCTTACGTGGACTAGGGTCCTACGAGCAGTACTTC. This sequence encodes CASSLRGLGSYEQYF.

The rearrangement joins TRBV15 to TRBJ2-1, with TRBD2 matching over 7 bases. Losses at the gene ends were 0 bases for V and 6 bases for J; bases not matched to a gene: 8. The CDR3 loop spans 16 amino acids. Germline CDR1 reads LNHNV; CDR2 reads YYDKDF (reference sequence). CDR3 amino acids: CATSRDRGSGGNEQFF. The CDR3 DNA is TGTGCCACCAGCAGAGATCGCGGGAGCGGTGGCAATGAGCAGTTCTTC.

There are many counts of this clone. The chain links TRBV15 to TRBJ2-1; 7 positions agree with TRBD2. This CDR3 has 17 amino acids. The germline CDR1 and CDR2 sequences are LNHNV and YYDKDF (reference sequence). The trim removed 3 bases at V and 5 bases at J, leaving 13 bases unmatched. CDR3 in amino acids: CATSSPSGGRGHNEQFF. Written as DNA, the CDR3 is TGTGCCACCAGCAGTCCCTCTGGCGGGAGAGGCCACAATGAGCAGTTCTTC.

This chain links TRBV6-1 with TRBJ2-7, with D tentatively TRBD2 (5 bases). The V gene's germline CDR1 is MNHNS and CDR2 SASEGT. The ends were cut back, 5 bases at V and 0 bases at J, with 11 bases in the middle. The CDR3 is made up of 14 amino acids. In DNA form, the CDR3 reads TGTGCCAGCAGTCCTCTAGGGAGCTCCTACGAGCAGTACTTC. Translation gives CASSPLGSSYEQYF.

The rearrangement uses TRBV10-3 and TRBJ1-4, with a weak D call TRBD1 (5 bases). Germline CDR1 ENHRY, CDR2 SYGVKD. V lost 0 bases to trimming and J lost 0 bases, with 8 bases between them. CDR3 length: 16 residues. The CDR3 here is CAISESRGPTNEKLFF. The CDR3 nucleotides are TGTGCCATCAGTGAGTCAAGGGGCCCAACTAATGAAAAACTGTTTTTT.

The chain has TRBV9 and TRBJ2-1; either TRBD1 or TRBD2 may fit D (5 bases each). Germline V gene sequence: CDR1 SGDLS, CDR2 YYNGEE. V was trimmed by 3 bases and J by 0 bases, leaving 10 bases between them. The CDR3 is 15 amino acids. The CDR3 bases are TGTGCCAGCAGCGCAGGGAGAAGCTCCTACAATGAGCAGTTCTTC. Translating gives CASSAGRSSYNEQFF.

This rearrangement joins TRBV29-1 to TRBJ2-7; 7 bases map to TRBD2. After removal of 3 bases from V and 4 bases from J, the junction contained 6 bases not matched to a gene. This CDR3 is built from 13 residues. The germline V gene has CDR1 SQVTM and CDR2 ANQGSEA. The CDR3 DNA reads TGCAGCGTTGAGGATGAAGCGGGGTACGAGCAGTACTTC. The encoded protein is CSVEDEAGYEQYF.

The genes are TRBV30 and TRBJ2-1; 14 bases are shared with TRBD2. The CDR3 is 15 residues long. Per the germline V gene, CDR1 is GTSNPN and CDR2 is SVGIG (reference sequence). J gave up 9 bases and V 4 bases, and 8 bases lay outside the gene matches. CDR3 amino acids: CAWIGTSGRVFEQFF. The CDR3 nucleotides read TGTGCCTGGATTGGGACTAGCGGGAGAGTTTTTGAGCAGTTCTTC.

A single count supports this clone. The chain couples TRBV5-6 to TRBJ1-2; D is unresolved. The CDR3 runs 12 residues. The V and J ends lost 1 base and 4 bases respectively, with 5 bases between them. Germline CDR1 and CDR2: SGHDT and YYEEEE. CDR3 bases: TGTGCCAGCAGCTTGTCCAGCTATGGCTACACCTTC. This codes for CASSLSSYGYTF.

This clone occurred many times. The genes are TRBV9 and TRBJ1-2; TRBD1 matches at 11 bases. The CDR3 loop spans 18 amino acids. Germline-derived CDR1 and CDR2 are SGDLS and YYNGEE. J was trimmed by 4 bases and V by 1 base; bases with no gene match: 12. The CDR3 here is CASSVTSGQGAFSYGYTF. DNA for the CDR3: TGTGCCAGCAGCGTAACTTCCGGACAGGGGGCTTTTAGCTATGGCTACACCTTC.

V usage is TRBV6-5 and J usage is TRBJ2-1, with TRBD2 identical over 7 bases. CDR3 length equals 15 residues. The V gene end was trimmed by 2 bases and the J gene end by 5 bases; junction bases not matched to a gene: 6. Germline V gene sequence: CDR1 MNHEY, CDR2 SVGAGI. The CDR3 sequence is CASSYGREYNNEQFF. DNA for the CDR3: TGTGCCAGCAGTTACGGGCGGGAGTACAACAATGAGCAGTTCTTC.